Reported below is one T cell receptor (beta chain). The data originate from a study of shared T cell receptors in the human thymus. The V gene's germline CDR1 is MDHEN and CDR2 SYDVKM. The CDR3 extends over 13 amino acids. Trimming left V 6 bases short and J 4 bases short, with 13 bases between. Method: immunoSEQ multiplex PCR; TCRdb's copy keeps in-frame clones and lacks some. This sample yields 640,000 or so clones, of which over 75% are seen a single time; roughly 0.0089% belongs to the top ten. These same records also appear under a second study, on human thymus T cells. That source reports: Resections obtained during corrective heart surgery supplied the thymus tissue.

The rearrangement joins TRBV28 to TRBJ2-7; perhaps TRBD2 as D (6 bases). The sequence derives from a boy in the first two years of life with a congenital heart defect. Sequenced input: thymocytes. The CDR3 spells CASSREAGYEQYF. In nucleotides, the CDR3 is TGTGCCAGCAGCCGTGAGGCGGGGTACGAGCAGTACTTC.